These 10 T cell receptor beta chains share one sample of origin, sequenced in a study of T cell responses to AZD1222 COVID-19 vaccine. The method was immunoSEQ multiplex PCR; TCRdb's version includes in-frame clones alone and lacks a portion of them. The sample contains 40,000 to 60,000 clones, 80% to 90% of which appear only once. Material: peripheral blood, obtained 28 days after the second AZD1222 dose. The source of these receptors is an adult who received the AZD1222 COVID-19 vaccine.

The V call is TRBV18, the J call TRBJ1-6; TRBD1 matches at 7 bases. Germline loops: CDR1 KGHSH, CDR2 LQKENI. The CDR3 runs 16 residues. Unmatched junction bases numbered 9, after V lost 6 bases and J lost 4 bases. CDR3 loop: CASSWEPGQYNSPLHF. CDR3 DNA: TGTGCCAGCTCCTGGGAACCGGGACAGTATAATTCACCCCTCCACTTT. Full variable domain (outside the CDR3, taken from reference TRBV18 and TRBJ1-6): NAGVMQNPRHLVRRRGQEARLRCSPMKGHSHVYWYRQLPEEGLKFMVYLQKENIIDESGMPKERFSAEFPKEGPSILRIQQVVRGDSAAYFCASSWEPGQYNSPLHFGNGTRLTVT.

The chain is built from TRBV7-6 and TRBJ1-1; D not certain. Deletions cut 2 bases from V and 7 bases from J, with 8 bases between. This CDR3 is 12 amino acids long. Germline values: CDR1 SGHVS, CDR2 FNYEAQ. The CDR3 loop reads CASSLPAREAFF. The DNA for the CDR3 is TGTGCCAGCAGCTTACCCGCCCGTGAAGCTTTCTTT.

This clone was recorded a few times. This CDR3 reads CATTGQGAETQYF. The CDR3 DNA is TGTGCCACCACGGGACAGGGGGCTGAGACCCAGTACTTC. This rearrangement joins TRBV19 to TRBJ2-5; 12 nucleotides align to TRBD1. Trimming removed 10 bases from V and 5 bases from J; junction bases left unmatched: 5. The CDR3 is 13 residues long. The V gene's germline CDR1 is LNHDA and CDR2 SQIVND (reference sequence).

The CDR3 loop is CSVVGVRGAYEQYF. As DNA, the CDR3 is TGCAGCGTTGTTGGAGTCAGGGGGGCCTACGAGCAGTACTTC. This chain uses TRBV29-1 with TRBJ2-7; the D gene is possibly TRBD1 (7 bases). The germline gives CDR1 SQVTM, CDR2 ANQGSEA. The CDR3 has 14 amino acids. V lost 4 bases, J lost 2 bases, and 15 bases lay in between.

The genes are TRBV6-5 and TRBJ2-5; maybe TRBD1 (5 bases). CDR1 MNHEY and CDR2 SVGAGI come from the germline V gene. Between the trimmed V and J ends, which lost 8 bases and 9 bases, there was a span of 22 bases. The CDR3 consists of 14 residues. Here the CDR3 reads CASQTGRALVAQYF. The CDR3, as DNA: TGTGCCAGCCAAACAGGCAGAGCTTTGGTTGCCCAGTACTTC.

V usage is TRBV7-3 and J usage is TRBJ2-2, with 7 bases identical to TRBD2. Looked up from germline, CDR1 is SGHTA and CDR2 is FQGTGA. The CDR3 is 16 residues long. V lost 2 bases and J lost 6; bases outside the gene matches: 9. The CDR3 DNA reads as TGTGCCAGCAGCTTATGGGGCGGGAGCCTCCCCGGGGAGCTGTTTTTT. It codes for CASSLWGGSLPGELFF.

The genes are TRBV11-3 and TRBJ2-7; D remains unclear. The germline V gene has CDR1 SGHNT and CDR2 YENEEA. V shed 0 bases and J shed 1 base, with 10 bases lying between them. The CDR3 loop spans 15 amino acids. The CDR3, as DNA: TGTGCCAGCAGCTTAGATTATGGCAGATCCTACGAGCAGTACTTC. Its translation: CASSLDYGRSYEQYF.

The CDR3 region is CASLPGTANNEQFF. The CDR3, as DNA: TGTGCCAGCCTCCCTGGGACAGCCAACAATGAGCAGTTCTTC. The chain uses TRBV2 and TRBJ2-1; TRBD1 aligns across 7 bases. The J segment lost 5 bases and the V segment lost 8 bases, leaving 9 bases of the junction unmatched. Germline V CDR1 and CDR2: SNHLY, FYNNEI. The CDR3 is made up of 14 amino acids.

Comments on this clone: One end of the junction fails to match germline, which may point to a read error. This chain uses TRBV20-1 with TRBJ1-2, with D uncertain. The CDR3 has 8 residues. CDR1 and CDR2 from the germline V gene are DFQATT and SNEGSKA (reference sequence). The CDR3 DNA sequence: TGCAGTGCTAGGATCGGGTCCTTC. This sequence encodes CSARIGSF.

The V gene is TRBV28, the J gene TRBJ1-6; D uncertain. The ends were cut back, 4 bases at V and 18 bases at J, with 13 bases in the middle. There are 11 residues in the CDR3. Germline CDR1 is MDHEN and CDR2 is SYDVKM. DNA of the CDR3: TGTGCCAGCAGTTCCCCGAGCGGGTGCCACTTT. This sequence encodes CASSSPSGCHF.